The sequence of this TCR beta chain was determined in a study of cytomegalovirus exposure and HLA in healthy donors (TCRdb year 2017). At the level of the whole study: According to an earlier analysis of 587 of the donors, roughly 180 million T cells yielded over 100 million unique TCR beta sequences and roughly 280 Gb of sequence data. An early release covering around 630 HLA-typed donors comprised roughly 300 gigabases of sequencing data and roughly 86 million unique TCR sequences. Among the roughly 370 genotyped donors, approximately 81% belonged to the genetic ancestry cluster associated with self-reported Caucasian donors. The study was designed to test whether signatures of past pathogen exposure could be identified by cataloging public T cell receptors. The study used immunosequencing to profile the T cell repertoires of approximately 640 subjects and linked those repertoires to cytomegalovirus serostatus. A separate validation cohort of roughly 120 different subjects was used in addition to the approximately 640-subject first cohort. High-throughput TCR immunosequencing, statistical association of individual TCRs with disease status, and machine learning were combined to predict cytomegalovirus infection status. A later analysis re-analyzed previously published TCR beta repertoires from 666 donors and added high-resolution HLA genotyping to study TCR occurrence patterns. The later analysis used no new phenotypic data to find candidate immune exposures, relying instead on TCR beta sequences and their occurrence across donors. An earlier analysis of roughly 580 of the donors used high-throughput TCR beta sequencing to judge whether each TCR beta V gene segment behaved as functional or pseudogenic. Donor age, sex, ethnicity and CMV serostatus were collected together with the repertoire data. Genome-wide SNP genotypes for about three fifths of the 666 donors were used in a later genetic analysis, which treated that subset as a discovery cohort. All discovery cohort repertoires had been generated on a single sequencing platform. Class I and class II HLA loci were covered by the typing at four-digit resolution. Typing coverage varied by locus: roughly 620-640 donors for A, B, C, DRB1 and DQB1; roughly 510 for DQA1; more than 600 for DPA1; fewer than 480 for DPB1. Because of strong linkage in the cohort, a few DR-DQ haplotypes were treated as single units for association and clustering. Across 300 to 400 genotyped donors of the cohort, an average of 235,054 unique TCR beta nucleotide sequences per donor were sequenced, and approximately 17% of those sequences were non-productive.

Of note for this clone: Its antigen is still unknown. No per-base quality is available; no much larger clone lies one base away.

The cohort consisted of some 670 healthy bone marrow donors. Cohort members were all nominally healthy when sampled, although unrecorded immune exposures were likely present. The donor was CMV seronegative and was included in the group of a few hundred seronegative cohort members. A peripheral blood sample was provided by each donor, and peripheral blood mononuclear cells were used for TCR beta sequencing. The Qiagen DNeasy Blood Extraction Kit was used to extract genomic DNA from the blood cell samples. The research as a whole found: The study listed 170 or so TCR beta chains as associated with cytomegalovirus. In an earlier analysis of 587 of the donors, most TCR beta V segments appeared in productive rearrangements about 90% or about 30% of the time, broadly matching IMGT annotations. Across donors, most TCR sequences were observed very rarely, whereas some public TCRs were present in many individuals. V-gene and J-gene trimming of TCR beta chains was associated with a missense DCLRE1C variant in a later genetic analysis, and the association was replicated in an independent cohort. According to a later analysis, parvovirus B19, influenza, CMV and Epstein-Barr virus appeared linked to several top co-occurrence clusters. The presence/absence analyses assumed that sequencing depth was roughly uniform across donors, and that assumption may not be true. A later analysis associated about 18,000 TCR beta sequences with specific HLA alleles at a false discovery rate of 0.05. Compared with the 666-donor mean, donors in an Asian-associated ancestry cluster had fewer N-insertions in productive TCRs, according to a later genetic analysis. Three of the identified cytomegalovirus-associated TCR beta chains were confirmed in vitro to be specific for cytomegalovirus antigens. A cluster of highly shared sequence variants was judged likely to represent a technical artifact of the sequencing pipeline. A further reported finding was that TCR beta sequences accurately predicted the HLA-A and HLA-B alleles for most subjects in the first cohort. Because the 87-base-pair reads could not distinguish some IMGT-functional V segments, including TRBV6-2 and TRBV6-3, those segments were excluded. Because HLA typing was unavailable for some donors at each locus, only the typed subset was used in association tests. The cohort was sequenced for TCR beta chains only, and without alpha or paired-chain data the features that could be detected were limited. Linkage disequilibrium might explain the correlated functional status among segregating V segments, but an unknown experimental factor could not be excluded. The authors suggested that the approach could potentially be generalized to other disease states and immunological phenotypes. In both the original and validation cohorts, the classifier was reported to diagnose cytomegalovirus status with high specificity and sensitivity. Immune exposure information for the cohort was limited to CMV serostatus. Because counts were too low, more than 15 rarely observed V segments, including chromosome 9 orphons, were left out of the earlier analysis of 587 of the donors. Most CMV-associated TCR beta chains appeared to be HLA-restricted in a later analysis, and the HLA associations seemed to be driven largely by CMV exposure. Assigning TCR associations to individual alleles was difficult when HLA alleles, especially DR and DQ, strongly co-occurred. A later analysis found that HLA-associated TCR beta chains were more clonally expanded and had lower generation probabilities than equally common non-associated chains. According to a later analysis, TCR association rates differed among HLA loci, with DRB1 alleles showing the most associated TCRs and HLA-C alleles showing the fewest.

Library prep was done by the immunoSEQ multiplex PCR assay. The multiplex PCR relied on a mix of 60 forward primers for TCR Vbeta segments and 13 reverse primers for TCR Jbeta segments. Amplification of the CDR3 region of rearranged TCR beta genes was performed with a multiplex PCR assay on genomic DNA. The amplified TCR beta libraries were sequenced on the Illumina HiSeq System as 87-base-pair reads. In the source study's methods: A later analysis counted about 80 million unique TCR beta chains across the 500 to 850 repertoires, and 10 million to 12 million of these chains were shared by at least two donors. Raw reads were error-corrected and collapsed into unique sequences with a nearest-neighbor algorithm that merged closely related sequences to remove PCR and sequencing errors. V, D and J gene segments were assigned by aligning CDR3 sequences to IMGT reference sequences. Each retained sequence needed at least a six-nucleotide match to both a V gene segment and a J gene segment. A rearrangement was called productive if the CDR3 had no stop codons and remained in frame with V and J, and every other rearrangement was called non-productive. CDR3 was defined by IMGT convention, running from the second conserved V-encoded cysteine to the conserved J-encoded phenylalanine. The earlier analysis of a few hundred of the donors excluded any sequence lacking an unambiguous match to a single V gene segment. In an earlier analysis of roughly 600 of the donors, a V segment was called functional when productive rearrangements were above 56.7%, and segregating when the standard deviation between donors exceeded 5%. A statistical classification framework was built for diagnosing cytomegalovirus status from the catalog of TCR beta chain sequences. In a later analysis, TCR nucleotide sequences were compared against IMGT/GENE-DB human TR gene sequences so that V and J genes could be assigned. A later analysis assigned CDR3 sequences and most-parsimonious VDJ recombination scenarios with the TCRdist pipeline. In a later analysis, each TCR beta chain was defined by its CDR3 amino acid sequence together with its V-gene family, and reads without a unique V-gene family were excluded. A later analysis removed 500 to 600 highly shared, low-generation-probability nucleotide sequences to deal with suspected cross-contamination and a sequencing artifact. For each public chain, a later analysis derived a clonal expansion index from normalized ranks of inferred template counts within each repertoire. In a later analysis, generation probabilities were computed using a VDJ recombination model fitted to out-of-frame rearrangements, and the results were checked against IGoR. In a later analysis, hypergeometric tests were used to score TCR-TCR, TCR-HLA and TCR-CMV co-occurrence, with a repertoire-size bias correction applied to TCR pairs. False discovery rates were estimated in a later analysis by permuting HLA or CMV assignments 20 times. In a later analysis, co-occurring TCRs were grouped with DBSCAN, and TCRdist sequence similarity was added when clustering was performed within HLA-allele-positive subsets. Co-occurrence clustering excluded repertoires with fewer than 30,000 or more than 120,000 public chains, plus five with anomalous nucleotide sharing. In its TCRdb copy, this immuneACCESS table keeps in-frame sequences only and misses some clones. Where compared with another copy, unresolved V genes explain less than half of these, and the others have no known cause. V, J and clone size are taken as reported in that table, and D and trimming were inferred from the DNA itself. This sample comprises 190,000 or so clones, 80% of them detected only once. The top ten constitute about 0.63% of the sample.

Deletion took 6 bases off V and 5 bases off J, with a span of 20 bases between the germline ends. Its CDR3 holds 16 amino acids, cysteine through phenylalanine. The kept DNA is CDR3 alone, 48 bases in frame from the first base. CDR1 is given as MNHNS and CDR2 as SASEGT, both from the germline V gene. Sequenced: PBMCs. The clonotype originates from a boy aged 5-17 years in good health and CMV-seronegative. The V and J segments used are TRBV6-1 and TRBJ1-5; the D gene is not confidently resolved. The CDR3 has the sequence CASSEIQLREDQPQHF. The sequenced DNA is TGTGCCAGCAGCGAAATTCAGCTAAGGGAGGATCAGCCCCAGCATTTT.